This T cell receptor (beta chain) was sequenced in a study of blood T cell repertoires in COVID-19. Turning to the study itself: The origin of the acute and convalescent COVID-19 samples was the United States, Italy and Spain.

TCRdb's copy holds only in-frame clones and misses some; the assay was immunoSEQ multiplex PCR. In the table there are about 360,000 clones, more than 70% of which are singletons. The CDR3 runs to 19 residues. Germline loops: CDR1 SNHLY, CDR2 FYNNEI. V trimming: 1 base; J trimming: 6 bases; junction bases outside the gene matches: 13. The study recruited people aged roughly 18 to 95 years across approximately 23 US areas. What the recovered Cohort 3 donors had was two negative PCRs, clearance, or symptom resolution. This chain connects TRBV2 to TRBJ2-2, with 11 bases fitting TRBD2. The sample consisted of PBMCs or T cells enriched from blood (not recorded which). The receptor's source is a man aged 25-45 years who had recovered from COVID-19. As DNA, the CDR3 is TGTGCCAGCAGTGAAGACCTCGATAGCGGGGGGGCCTTTTCCGGGGAGCTGTTTTTT. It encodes CASSEDLDSGGAFSGELFF.